This paragraph covers one T cell receptor beta chain sequence. This clonotype was recorded at least ten times. The specificity of this receptor is unknown. No per-base quality is available; no much larger clone lies one base away. This entry is derived from a study of regulatory T cells in long-lasting Graves disease (dated by TCRdb to the early 2020s). As for the study more broadly: Newly diagnosed Graves' disease patients had taken antithyroid drugs for less than 3 months. TCR sequencing covered around 13 persistent and some 20 newly diagnosed Graves' disease patients, some 33 samples in total. The study took place in China and was registered as a clinical trial. Persistent Graves' disease patients were compared with newly diagnosed Graves' disease patients by peripheral blood TCR sequencing and RNA sequencing.

What the study reported, not specific to this receptor: Persistent patients shared more public clonotypes among themselves (around 2,500) than newly diagnosed patients did (more than 950). Because the primary lesion, thyroid tissue, could not be accessed, the study looked at peripheral blood alone. Compared with newly diagnosed patients, persistent Graves' disease patients had lower TCR Shannon entropy and fewer highly expanded clones, which suggests clonal expansion. Only the TCR beta chain was sequenced and analyzed. As a limitation, the authors acknowledged that the small sample size may reduce accuracy. TRBV28, TRBJ1-2 and TRBJ2-5 were preferentially used in persistent disease, while TRBV20-1 and TRBJ2-1 were favored in newly diagnosed disease.

CDR1 GTSNPN and CDR2 SVGIG are derived from the germline V gene (reference sequence). Trimming at the junction amounts to 0 bases on V and 4 bases on J, and the germline ends lie 18 bases apart. The CDR3 goes from the cysteine to the phenylalanine over 16 residues. The retained sequence is limited to the CDR3, 48 bases, with the frame set at the first base. The protocol used for the library was multiplex PCR. Sequenced on an Illumina HiSeq 4000. To build TCR beta libraries, CDR3 regions were amplified by Arm-PCR using iRepertoire HTBI primers. Before sequencing, the PCR products underwent gel purification. Turning to the authors' computational methods: Gene usage analysis of CDR3 amino acid clonotypes relied on the approximately 68 TRBV and over 13 TRBJ segments identified across samples. COPE and FqMerger were used to merge filtered high-quality paired reads into contigs. BLAST was used to align contigs to IMGT TRBV, TRBD and TRBJ reference genes, with CDR3 defined following IMGT. Any clonotype with a frequency above 0.1% was counted as a highly expanded clone. Shannon entropy was used to measure repertoire diversity, and the Gini coefficient was used to measure V-J evenness. A clonotype was considered public if more than one individual shared it. TCRdb reanalyzed the raw reads on its own, using fastp at Q25 for trimming and MiXCR for clone calling, and kept in-frame beta chains. Entries that share a CDR3 protein sequence are merged under the most common genes and DNA. None of the V and J calls come from the authors' own analysis; TCRdb made them. The sample profile shows around 450,000 distinct CDR3 sequences; about 15% of them were found once. The ten most abundant clones make up around 17% of the sample.

The time point label of this sample denotes: newly diagnosed GD, antithyroid drugs for less than 3 months. For both TCR sequencing and RNA sequencing, RNA was extracted from PBMCs in TRIzol. The diagnosis of Graves' disease followed American Thyroid Association guidelines. Recruitment of patients was carried out at an endocrinology department in Xi'an, China. Each patient gave approximately 9.7 milliliters of peripheral blood, collected in an EDTA anticoagulant tube. PBMCs were isolated by Ficoll Paque Plus density gradient separation without further T cell sorting. An Agilent 2100 Bioanalyzer and agarose gel were used to check RNA quality, and a NanoDrop 2000 was used to measure RNA concentration. The sample was also reused in another study, on T cells in Graves' hyperthyroidism and ophthalmopathy. That second report states: A patient counted as having stable Graves' hyperthyroidism if no progression to ophthalmopathy occurred over 18 months of follow-up. Hyperthyroidism patients were aged 18 to 65 years and newly diagnosed, with disease duration of less than 2 months. The study excluded patients with uncontrolled infections, other autoimmune diseases, pregnancy or lactation. Diagnoses were established on the basis of clinical symptoms, serum thyroxine and TRAb, thyroid ultrasound, and orbital computed tomography. The TCR CDR3 was subjected to a first round of RT-PCR using the HTBI primer set and the Qiagen OneStep RT-PCR kit. Most expanded thyroid clonotypes (frequency above 0.001) were also found in blood, which suggests that blood repertoires may mirror thyroid immune responses. A model built on a 13 V-J signature distinguished ophthalmopathy from stable hyperthyroidism, reaching roughly 88% sensitivity and 81% to 83% specificity in cross-validation and 80%/75% in testing. In validation, the model predicted progression to ophthalmopathy with approximately 69% sensitivity and 72% to 85% specificity, a median of about six months before onset. TCR V-J signatures able to tell the groups apart were searched for in a discovery cohort of more than 90 patients, of whom 43 had Graves' ophthalmopathy and some 60 had stable Graves' hyperthyroidism. An independent validation cohort of around 20 hyperthyroidism patients and 17 patients who later progressed to ophthalmopathy tested prospective prediction of ophthalmopathy. The 75 to 100 discovery patients were randomly split 7:3 into training and test sets. In several Graves' hyperthyroidism patients, the study also compared T-cell repertoires from thyroid tissue with T-cell repertoires from blood. After sampling, hyperthyroidism patients received methimazole starting at 30 mg daily, and ophthalmopathy patients received high-dose intravenous methylprednisolone. The libraries were constructed in a second round of multiplex PCR and then size-selected and purified. The libraries were sequenced on an Illumina HiSeq2000 using paired-end 100 bp reads. SOAPnuke was used to process the raw data, removing reads that contained adapters or uncalled bases, had a mean Phred below 15, or lacked an exact match to the constant primer or identifier. High-quality paired reads were merged with COPE v1.2.5, and unique nucleotide sequences were defined as clonotypes. MiTCR v1.1 was used to align the clonotypes against IMGT TRBV, TRBD and TRBJ reference segments. Only V-J combinations with frequency above 0.0001, covering 99% to 99.2% of repertoires, were analysed. A TCS score was defined as the ratio of F50 (clonal expansion) to E x V (chaos), with BLOSUM62-based TCRdist applied between CDR3 peptides within each V-J. Welch's t-statistics and random forest reduced roughly 530 V-J features to under 15, which were used in a naive Bayes classifier (R e1071). Sample size was not statistically predetermined, and blinding of investigators to group allocation was not performed. The paper describes TCR Vbeta CDR3 sequencing of 135 peripheral blood samples, made up of roughly 40 ophthalmopathy patients, around 78 hyperthyroidism patients and 17 progressor patients.

The origin of this receptor is a woman in her 30s with Graves disease. Donor details come from another sample of the same person, matched by shared clones. The rearrangement combines TRBV30 with TRBJ2-5, with the D assignment possibly TRBD1 or TRBD2, given 6 matching bases for each. Material: peripheral blood mononuclear cells (PBMCs), obtained at new diagnosis, from a patient treated with antithyroid drugs. The sequence in DNA is TGTGCCTGGAGTGTACAGGGACTTCAGGGCGGAGAGACCCAGTACTTC. It is translated as CAWSVQGLQGGETQYF.